This T cell receptor beta chain was sequenced in a study of identical twins. This clonotype came up many times. What it binds is not known. Study observations and caveats: The presence of invariant MAIT and iNKT cells could partly confound analyses of zero-insertion sequences.

CDR3 length: 13 amino acids. Germline values: CDR1 SQVTM, CDR2 ANQGSEA. Trimming removed 4 bases from V and 0 bases from J, with 7 bases in between. Unique molecular identifiers were present on cDNA, and template switching added a universal primer site. Via MiXCR, TCRdb re-called the 5' RACE reads, giving one row per CDR3 protein. Found here are 200,000 to 250,000 distinct CDR3 sequences, under 10% of them singletons; the top ten hold around 2.1%. This sample was also put to use in a study of yellow fever vaccine responses in identical twins.

Material for sequencing was memory (CD45RO+) T cells sorted from blood. This TCR was recovered from a woman between 18 and 29 years old in good health. The gene calls are TRBV29-1 and TRBJ1-3; D is unclear. In DNA form, the CDR3 reads TGCAGCGTTGGCGGCCTCTCTGGAAACACCATATATTTT. This gives the protein CSVGGLSGNTIYF.